This T cell receptor beta chain was sequenced during a study of T cell changes during pregnancy in multiple sclerosis. CDR3 length: 15 amino acids. Trimming took 5 bases from V and 4 from J; bases not matched to a gene: 6. Germline V gene sequence: CDR1 SGHNT, CDR2 YENEEA. Produced via immunoSEQ multiplex PCR; TCRdb's table is partial and in-frame only. The repertoire includes about 77,000 clones, about nine tenths of them detected once, and around 1.8% sits in the top ten. The TCR originated in a female donor with multiple sclerosis, enrolled in a pregnancy study. The V gene is TRBV11-3, the J gene TRBJ2-1, with 9 bases identical to TRBD2. The sequences come from peripheral blood, collected before pregnancy. CDR3 DNA sequence: TGTGCCAGCAGCCGTGGCGGGGGGGGTTACAATGAGCAGTTCTTC. Its translation is CASSRGGGGYNEQFF.